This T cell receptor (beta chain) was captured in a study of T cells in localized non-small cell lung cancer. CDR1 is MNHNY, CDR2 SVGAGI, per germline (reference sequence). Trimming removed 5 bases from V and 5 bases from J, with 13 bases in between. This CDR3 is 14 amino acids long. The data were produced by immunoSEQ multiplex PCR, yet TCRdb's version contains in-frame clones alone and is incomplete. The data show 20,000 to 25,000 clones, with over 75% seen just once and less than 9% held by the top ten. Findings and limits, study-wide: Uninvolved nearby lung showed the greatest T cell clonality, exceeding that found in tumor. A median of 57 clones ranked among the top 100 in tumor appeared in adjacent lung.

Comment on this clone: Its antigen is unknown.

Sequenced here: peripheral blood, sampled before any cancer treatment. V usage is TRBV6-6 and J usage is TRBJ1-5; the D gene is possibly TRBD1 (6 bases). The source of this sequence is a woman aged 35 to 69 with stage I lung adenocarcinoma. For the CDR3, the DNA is TGTGCCAGCAGTGTGGACAGCGCTTATCAGCCCCAGCATTTT. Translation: CASSVDSAYQPQHF.